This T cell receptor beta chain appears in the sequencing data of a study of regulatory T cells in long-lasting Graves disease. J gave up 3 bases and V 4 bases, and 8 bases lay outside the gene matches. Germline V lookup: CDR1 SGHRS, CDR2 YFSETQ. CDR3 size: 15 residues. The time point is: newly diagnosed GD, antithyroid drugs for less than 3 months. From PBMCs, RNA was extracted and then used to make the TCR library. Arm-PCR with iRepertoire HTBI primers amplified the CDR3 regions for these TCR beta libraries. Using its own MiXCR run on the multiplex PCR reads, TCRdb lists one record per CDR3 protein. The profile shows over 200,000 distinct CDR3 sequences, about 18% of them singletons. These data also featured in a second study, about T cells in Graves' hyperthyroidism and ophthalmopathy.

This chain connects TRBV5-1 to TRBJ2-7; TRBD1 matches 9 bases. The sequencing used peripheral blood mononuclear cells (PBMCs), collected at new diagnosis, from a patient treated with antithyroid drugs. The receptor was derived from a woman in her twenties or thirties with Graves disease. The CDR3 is CASSPGTGPDYEQYF. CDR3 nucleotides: TGCGCCAGCAGCCCGGGGACAGGGCCGGACTACGAGCAGTACTTC.